The 8 T cell receptor beta chains in this list originate from one sample, sequenced in a study of cytotoxic CD8 clonotypes in ibrutinib-treated CLL. Sequenced by immunoSEQ multiplex PCR; TCRdb stores in-frame clones only, minus some. This table has 140,000 to 150,000 clones, more than 75% appearing once. Material: PBMCs, obtained after 24 months of ibrutinib treatment. The origin of the receptors is a human donor with chronic lymphocytic leukemia.

This clone appeared once. V usage is TRBV4-1 and J usage is TRBJ2-3, with D perhaps matching TRBD2 (5 bases). The ends were cut back, 5 bases at V and 6 bases at J, with 15 bases in the middle. CDR1 and CDR2 (germline): MGHRA, YSYEKL. The CDR3 has 14 amino acids. This CDR3 is CASSVTGLGDTQYF. Here the CDR3 DNA reads TGCGCCAGCAGCGTGACGGGGTTGGGGGATACGCAGTATTTT.

This clone was counted many times. The chain carries TRBV19 and TRBJ2-7; maybe TRBD2 (6 bases). CDR1 is LNHDA and CDR2 is SQIVND in the germline V gene (reference sequence). Trimming took off 6 bases at V and 6 bases at J, with 15 bases between the two ends. The CDR3 is 13 amino acids. CDR3 in DNA: TGTGCCAGTAGGGAGGGGACCGGGGGCGAGCAGTACTTC. It encodes CASREGTGGEQYF.

The V call is TRBV5-1, the J call TRBJ1-2; D is unresolved. Germline-derived CDR1 and CDR2 are SGHRS and YFSETQ. CDR3 size: 15 residues. V was cut by 0 bases and J by 0 bases, with 9 bases left in between. CDR3 coding DNA: TGCGCCAGCAGCTTGGCCCCGGGGACTAACTATGGCTACACCTTC. It translates to CASSLAPGTNYGYTF.

This chain links TRBV7-2 with TRBJ1-2; D call uncertain. The CDR3 contains 14 residues. Trimming took off 4 bases at V and 6 bases at J, with 15 bases between the two ends. Germline V gives CDR1 SGHTA, CDR2 FQGNSA. The CDR3 bases are TGTGCCAGCAGCTCCCGGCTGAAGAGGAATGGCTACACCTTC. Its translation is CASSSRLKRNGYTF. The full variable domain, with the rest looked up from reference TRBV7-2 and TRBJ1-2, is GAGVSQSPSNKVTEKGKDVELRCDPISGHTALYWYRQSLGQGLEFLIYFQGNSAPDKSGLPSDRFSAERTGGSVSTLTIQRTQQEDSAVYLCASSSRLKRNGYTFGSGTRLTVV.

This clone is a singleton in its sample. The J gene is TRBJ2-1, the V gene TRBV5-1; 8 bases are shared with TRBD1. Per the germline V gene, CDR1 is SGHRS and CDR2 is YFSETQ. V was pared by 0 bases and J by 6 bases, with 2 bases of the junction left unmatched. This CDR3 region has 14 residues. CDR3 region: CASSLGQGTNEQFF. DNA of the CDR3: TGCGCCAGCAGCTTGGGACAGGGGACCAATGAGCAGTTCTTC.

The chain carries TRBV6-6 and TRBJ1-1; possible D gene TRBD1, 5 bases. The CDR3 runs 14 residues. The V gene lost 6 bases and the J gene lost 4 bases, with 15 bases spanning the gap. CDR1 is MNHNY and CDR2 is SVGAGI in the germline V gene (reference sequence). The CDR3 DNA is TGTGCCAGCAGCCCCCGGCGGGGGAGCACTGAAGCTTTCTTT. Amino acid sequence: CASSPRRGSTEAFF.

The chain links TRBV21-1 to TRBJ1-2. TRBV21-1 is deemed a pseudogene. The CDR3 length is 14 residues. CDR3 DNA sequence: TGTGCCAGCAGCACCCGGGACCGGAACTATGGCTACACCTTC. It translates to CASSTRDRNYGYTF.

The rearrangement joins TRBV19 to TRBJ1-5; unclear D gene. The CDR3 totals 13 residues. V lost 5 bases, J lost 3 bases, and 8 bases lay in between. Germline assignment: CDR1 LNHDA and CDR2 SQIVND (reference sequence). The CDR3 sequence: CASSGSNNQPQHF. Here the CDR3 DNA reads TGTGCCAGTAGTGGCAGCAACAATCAGCCCCAGCATTTT. The full variable domain, rest sourced from reference TRBV19 and TRBJ1-5, is DGGITQSPKYLFRKEGQNVTLSCEQNLNHDAMYWYRQDPGQGLRLIYYSQIVNDFQKGDIAEGYSVSREKKESFPLTVTSAQKNPTAFYLCASSGSNNQPQHFGDGTRLSIL.